This T cell receptor (beta chain) was retrieved from a study of breast tumors, draining lymph nodes, adjacent tissues. This clonotype has at least ten counts. Germline V lookup: CDR1 MGHRA, CDR2 YSYEKL. Trimming cost V 3 bases and J 15 bases, with 24 bases left between them. This CDR3 is 15 amino acids long. Axillary draining lymph nodes of breast cancer patients supplied the node samples. Each CDR3 protein is one row after TCRdb ran MiXCR on the multiplex PCR reads. The table includes approximately 100,000 distinct CDR3 sequences, roughly 33% detected once. The chain is built from TRBV4-1 and TRBJ2-1; TRBD2 is a possible D gene (5 bases). Input material: axillary lymph node tissue. The origin of this receptor is a female donor with breast cancer. Some clones in this sample may be carry-over from other donors' samples. The CDR3 loop reads CASSHSTGSQRLLFF. CDR3 DNA: TGCGCCAGCAGCCACTCGACGGGGTCCCAGCGACTCCTGTTCTTC.